The 27 T cell receptor beta chains listed next were all sequenced from one sample in a study of blood T cell repertoires in COVID-19. Profiled with immunoSEQ multiplex PCR; TCRdb holds only in-frame clones, not every one. The top ten clones hold about 7% of a sample with about 240,000 clones, 87% of them seen once. Sequencing was carried out using peripheral blood. These receptors came from a man aged 60-69 years who had recovered from COVID-19.

The CDR3 loop is CASSVGSGGPTDTQYF. DNA of the CDR3: TGTGCCAGCAGCGTAGGAAGCGGGGGGCCCACAGATACGCAGTATTTT. The chain is built from TRBV9 and TRBJ2-3; TRBD2 agrees at 9 bases. The CDR3 contains 16 residues. V was pared by 0 bases and J by 2 bases, with 4 bases of the junction left unmatched. Germline V lookup: CDR1 SGDLS, CDR2 YYNGEE.

The CDR3 protein is CSVEVADSDSNQPQHF. CDR3 sequence (DNA): TGCAGCGTTGAAGTGGCGGACTCTGATAGCAATCAGCCCCAGCATTTT. This rearrangement joins TRBV29-1 to TRBJ1-5; D uncertain. Looked up from germline, CDR1 is SQVTM and CDR2 is ANQGSEA. Between the trimmed V and J ends, which lost 1 base and 0 bases, there was a span of 13 bases. CDR3 length: 16 amino acids.

The chain recombines TRBV4-1 with TRBJ2-2, with 10 bases identical to TRBD1. This CDR3 has 15 amino acids. Germline loops: CDR1 MGHRA, CDR2 YSYEKL. After removal of 4 bases from V and 5 bases from J, the junction contained 4 bases not matched to a gene. The CDR3 loop reads CASSPDRGQTGELFF. In DNA, the CDR3 is TGCGCCAGCAGCCCCGACAGGGGGCAGACCGGGGAGCTGTTTTTT.

The rearrangement joins TRBV20-1 to TRBJ2-1; no clear D. V was clipped by 5 bases and J by 7 bases, with 9 bases between them. The germline CDR1 and CDR2 sequences are DFQATT and SNEGSKA (reference sequence). This CDR3 has 11 residues. CDR3 residues: CSAPWRNEQFF. CDR3 nucleotides: TGCAGTGCTCCTTGGCGGAATGAGCAGTTCTTC.

The chain couples TRBV28 to TRBJ1-2; 10 bases map to TRBD1. V was clipped by 7 bases and J by 4 bases; unmatched bases: 12. The CDR3 runs 16 residues. From germline, CDR1 is MDHEN and CDR2 SYDVKM. CDR3 in amino acids: CASNRQGQGKLYGYTF. The DNA of the CDR3 is TGTGCCAGCAATCGTCAGGGACAGGGGAAACTCTATGGCTACACCTTC.

The chain links TRBV10-1 to TRBJ1-1; no firm D call. Germline-derived CDR1 and CDR2 are WNHNN and SYGVQD (reference sequence). The CDR3 contains 12 residues. The V end lost 10 bases, the J end lost 3 bases, and 12 bases lay between the germline ends. For the CDR3, the DNA is TGCGCCACCGCTTGGGCATACACTGAAGCTTTCTTT. Encoded protein: CATAWAYTEAFF.

This chain joins TRBV5-1 and TRBJ2-5; a weak D match, TRBD2 (6 bases). Trimming stripped 0 bases from V and 1 base from J, with 10 bases between. CDR1 is SGHRS, CDR2 YFSETQ, per germline. This CDR3 spans 15 amino acids. The CDR3 bases are TGCGCCAGCAGCTTGGGGGTCGGGGGCCAAGAGACCCAGTACTTC. This encodes CASSLGVGGQETQYF.

The count of this clone is one. The chain is built from TRBV6-2 or TRBV6-3 and TRBJ2-7; maybe TRBD1 (6 bases). The CDR3 extends over 13 amino acids. The germline CDR1 and CDR2 sequences are MNHEY and SVGEGT. V lost 0 bases and J 6 bases, leaving 9 bases between the germline ends. CDR3 loop: CASSYSTGIEQYF. The CDR3 DNA is TGTGCCAGCAGTTACTCTACAGGGATCGAGCAGTACTTC.

This chain uses TRBV9 with TRBJ2-2; 8 bases match TRBD2. V trimming: 5 bases; J trimming: 0 bases; junction bases outside the gene matches: 6. Germline lookup yields CDR1 SGDLS and CDR2 YYNGEE. The CDR3 is 16 residues long. The CDR3 loop is CASSGAGGANTGELFF. The CDR3, as DNA: TGTGCCAGCAGTGGAGCCGGGGGGGCGAACACCGGGGAGCTGTTTTTT.

The V gene is TRBV5-1, the J gene TRBJ1-1; TRBD1 aligns across 9 bases. V lost 5 bases to trimming and J lost 4 bases; unmatched junction nucleotides: 6. Germline V gene data show CDR1 as SGHRS and CDR2 as YFSETQ. CDR3 length: 14 amino acids. CDR3 bases: TGCGCCAGCAGTCTACAGGGGGCTGGCACTGAAGCTTTCTTT. It yields the protein CASSLQGAGTEAFF.

Only one count was recorded for this clone. The V call is TRBV19, the J call TRBJ1-2; D is ambiguous. Germline loops: CDR1 LNHDA, CDR2 SQIVND (reference sequence). CDR3 size: 15 residues. V was cut by 6 bases and J by 1 base, with 15 bases left in between. This chain's CDR3 is CASRREGLNNYGYTF. CDR3 nucleotides: TGTGCCAGTAGACGTGAGGGTTTAAATAACTATGGCTACACCTTC.

This clone was recorded at least ten times. CDR3 sequence: CASSQTGLGGYTF. The CDR3 DNA reads as TGTGCCAGCAGCCAAACAGGTCTCGGGGGCTACACCTTC. The V gene is TRBV3-1 (or the pseudogene TRBV3-2), the J gene TRBJ1-2, with D possibly being TRBD1 (5 bases). Trimming cost V 2 bases and J 8 bases, with 12 bases left between them. Looked up from germline, CDR1 is LGHDT and CDR2 is YNNKEL (reference sequence). The CDR3 loop spans 13 amino acids.

This clone was detected a few times. V gene TRBV5-1 combines with J gene TRBJ1-1; 7 bases agree with TRBD1. J gave up 4 bases and V 4 bases, and 7 bases lay outside the gene matches. Germline V gives CDR1 SGHRS, CDR2 YFSETQ. The CDR3 consists of 14 residues. CDR3 nucleotides: TGCGCCAGCAGCCCACACAGGGGCGGCACTGAAGCTTTCTTT. Protein product: CASSPHRGGTEAFF.

The chain joins TRBV27 to TRBJ1-2; TRBD1 matches 7 bases. Trimming took 8 bases from V and 2 from J; bases not matched to a gene: 14. The CDR3 contains 16 residues. From germline, CDR1 is MNHEY and CDR2 SMNVEV (reference sequence). The CDR3 region is CASGRQLLTGNYGYTF. CDR3 DNA: TGTGCCAGCGGACGACAACTACTGACAGGGAACTATGGCTACACCTTC.

This clone was recorded a few times. The conserved phenylalanine or tryptophan is not found at the CDR3 terminus, so this likely reflects a read error. The DNA is omitted, as the CDR3 cannot be located on it reliably, and the CDR3 follows TCRdb's listing. The CDR3 loop reads CASSPGQSVIVL. V gene TRBV18 combines with J gene TRBJ1-2; TRBD1 is taken as the D call from the table, unchecked against the DNA. Germline CDR1 reads KGHSH; CDR2 reads LQKENI. The CDR3 numbers 12 amino acids, ends counted.

The V gene is TRBV19, the J gene TRBJ2-3; TRBD1 matches at 7 bases. The CDR3 sequence is 15 residues long. Trimming took 6 bases from V and 4 from J; bases not matched to a gene: 10. Per the germline V gene, CDR1 is LNHDA and CDR2 is SQIVND (reference sequence). In DNA form, the CDR3 reads TGTGCCAGTAGGGCCGGGGACAGCAGCTCAGATACGCAGTATTTT. Translating gives CASRAGDSSSDTQYF. Variable domain in full (rest from reference TRBV19 and TRBJ2-3): DGGITQSPKYLFRKEGQNVTLSCEQNLNHDAMYWYRQDPGQGLRLIYYSQIVNDFQKGDIAEGYSVSREKKESFPLTVTSAQKNPTAFYLCASRAGDSSSDTQYFGPGTRLTVL.

This chain uses TRBV7-2 with TRBJ1-2; 8 nucleotides match TRBD1. CDR3 length: 14 residues. From germline, CDR1 is SGHTA and CDR2 FQGNSA. Trimming cost V 5 bases and J 5 bases; bases outside gene matches: 7. CDR3 DNA: TGTGCCAGCAGCAGGGGGGGACAGGATTATGGCTACACCTTC. Its protein product is CASSRGGQDYGYTF. Filled out from reference TRBV7-2 and TRBJ1-2, the complete variable domain reads GAGVSQSPSNKVTEKGKDVELRCDPISGHTALYWYRQSLGQGLEFLIYFQGNSAPDKSGLPSDRFSAERTGGSVSTLTIQRTQQEDSAVYLCASSRGGQDYGYTFGSGTRLTVV.

The chain recombines TRBV12-5 with TRBJ2-5; the match to TRBD2 covers 10 bases. The CDR3 consists of 17 residues. The ends lost 7 bases at V and 8 bases at J; junction bases unmatched: 19. The germline V gene has CDR1 LGHNT and CDR2 FRNRAP. The DNA of the CDR3 is TGTGCTAGTGCCCACGATGGGCTAGCGGGGGAGAAGAGAACCCAGTACTTC. Its protein product is CASAHDGLAGEKRTQYF.

The rearrangement joins TRBV7-2 to TRBJ2-5; TRBD2 matches at 7 bases. This CDR3 has 17 amino acids. J lost 5 bases, V lost 0 bases, and 12 bases had no gene match. Germline CDR1 is SGHTA and CDR2 is FQGNSA. The CDR3 DNA is TGTGCCAGCAGCTTAGCGGGAGGGAGCCAATACTTGGAGACCCAGTACTTC. It specifies CASSLAGGSQYLETQYF.

The chain joins TRBV5-4 to TRBJ1-1; D not certain. CDR1 is SGHNT, CDR2 YYREEE, per germline (reference sequence). The CDR3 is 18 amino acids. The V end lost 0 bases, the J end lost 1 base, and 19 bases lay between the germline ends. The CDR3 loop reads CASSLERGYPIKNTEAFF. The DNA of the CDR3 is TGTGCCAGCAGCTTGGAACGGGGTTATCCAATTAAGAACACTGAAGCTTTCTTT.

This sequence joins TRBV6-2 or TRBV6-3 and TRBJ1-2, with 9 nucleotides matching TRBD1. V dropped 2 bases and J dropped 6; count of bases not matched to a gene: 4. Per germline, CDR1 MNHEY and CDR2 SVGEGT. There are 14 residues in the CDR3. The CDR3: CASSYLTGGDGYTF. The CDR3 DNA reads TGTGCCAGCAGTTACCTCACAGGGGGCGATGGCTACACCTTC.

This rearrangement joins TRBV11-2 to TRBJ2-3; 7 bases agree with TRBD1. The CDR3 covers 15 residues. Germline V CDR1 and CDR2: SGHAT, FQNNGV. J was trimmed by 2 bases and V by 5 bases; bases with no gene match: 7. The CDR3 DNA follows: TGTGCCAGCAGCCGGGACAGCCTCTTCACAGATACGCAGTATTTT. This gives the protein CASSRDSLFTDTQYF.

This sequence joins TRBV6-6 and TRBJ1-5; D is unclear. V was shortened by 0 bases and J by 7 bases, with 7 bases between the two germline ends. The length of the CDR3 is 13 residues. CDR1 MNHNY and CDR2 SVGAGI come from the germline V gene (reference sequence). The CDR3 DNA reads TGTGCCAGCAGTTACTCGAGGGAACAGCCCCAGCATTTT. Its protein is CASSYSREQPQHF.

As concerns this clone: Germline and junction disagree at one end, which may indicate a read error. The chain combines TRBV7-8 with TRBJ1-2; 8 bases agree with TRBD1. Germline-derived CDR1 and CDR2 are SGHVS and FQNEAQ. The CDR3 runs to 12 residues. CDR3 DNA sequence: TGTGCCAGCAGCCAGGGACAGGATAGACGGATCTTC. This codes for CASSQGQDRRIF.

This clone occurred once. The J gene is TRBJ1-5, the V gene TRBV7-8; TRBD1 matches at 8 bases. Germline V lookup: CDR1 SGHVS, CDR2 FQNEAQ. Losses at the gene ends were 5 bases for V and 2 bases for J; bases not matched to a gene: 2. The CDR3 totals 14 residues. The CDR3 bases are TGTGCCAGCAGCGAGGGACAGGGCAATCAGCCCCAGCATTTT. Its protein is CASSEGQGNQPQHF.

The V gene is TRBV30, the J gene TRBJ1-5; D might be TRBD1 (6 bases). The CDR3 is 14 residues long. Germline assignment: CDR1 GTSNPN and CDR2 SVGIG (reference sequence). V lost 5 bases, J lost 3 bases, and 14 bases lay in between. CDR3 residues: CAWSEGTINQPQHF. The CDR3 region has the DNA TGTGCCTGGTCCGAGGGGACAATCAATCAGCCCCAGCATTTT.

The V and J genes are TRBV11-2 and TRBJ1-1; 7 bases are a match to TRBD1. The CDR3 length is 16 residues. Trimming took 5 bases from V and 5 from J; bases not matched to a gene: 14. Looked up from germline, CDR1 is SGHAT and CDR2 is FQNNGV. In nucleotides, the CDR3 is TGTGCCAGCAGCATTCTTTCCGGGGACAGTAAAACTGAAGCTTTCTTT. As protein: CASSILSGDSKTEAFF.